This entry features one TCR beta chain sequence. Its antigen is undetermined. Amplification targeted TCR beta CDR3 regions from RNA transcripts. First-round RT-PCR with HTBI primers amplified the TCR CDR3 region. A single record per CDR3 protein comes from TCRdb applying MiXCR to the multiplex PCR reads. Found here are around 340,000 distinct CDR3 sequences, over 15% of them singletons; the top ten hold 49%. V lost 2 bases and J 0 bases, leaving 14 bases between the germline ends. This CDR3 has 17 residues. The V gene's germline CDR1 is SGDLS and CDR2 YYNGEE. This specimen belongs to a study of T cells in Graves' hyperthyroidism and ophthalmopathy. For the diagnoses, clinical symptoms, serum thyroxine and TRAb, thyroid ultrasound and orbital computed tomography were used. Cells are PBMCs isolated from about 10 ml of fresh blood. Whole-study results and caveats: Blood samples included most of the expanded thyroid clonotypes exceeding 0.001. For ophthalmopathy, model prediction preceded onset by a median approximately 6 months.

The receptor comes from a woman aged 45-65 years with Graves' hyperthyroidism. The chain links TRBV9 to TRBJ1-4; D is unclear. The source material was blood. The DNA for the CDR3 is TGTGCCAGCAGCGTCACGGGATCCGGGTCAACTAATGAAAAACTGTTTTTT. Amino acid sequence: CASSVTGSGSTNEKLFF.